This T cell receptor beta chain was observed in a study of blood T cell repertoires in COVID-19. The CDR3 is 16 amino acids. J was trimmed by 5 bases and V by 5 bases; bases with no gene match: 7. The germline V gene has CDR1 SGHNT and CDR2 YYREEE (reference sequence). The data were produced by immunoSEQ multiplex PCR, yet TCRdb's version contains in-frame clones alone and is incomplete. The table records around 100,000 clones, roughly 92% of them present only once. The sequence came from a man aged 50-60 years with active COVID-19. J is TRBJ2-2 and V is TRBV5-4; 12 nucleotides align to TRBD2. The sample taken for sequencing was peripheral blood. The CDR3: CASSSTSGRGTGELFF. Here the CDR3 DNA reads TGTGCCAGCAGTTCGACTAGCGGGAGAGGGACCGGGGAGCTGTTTTTT.